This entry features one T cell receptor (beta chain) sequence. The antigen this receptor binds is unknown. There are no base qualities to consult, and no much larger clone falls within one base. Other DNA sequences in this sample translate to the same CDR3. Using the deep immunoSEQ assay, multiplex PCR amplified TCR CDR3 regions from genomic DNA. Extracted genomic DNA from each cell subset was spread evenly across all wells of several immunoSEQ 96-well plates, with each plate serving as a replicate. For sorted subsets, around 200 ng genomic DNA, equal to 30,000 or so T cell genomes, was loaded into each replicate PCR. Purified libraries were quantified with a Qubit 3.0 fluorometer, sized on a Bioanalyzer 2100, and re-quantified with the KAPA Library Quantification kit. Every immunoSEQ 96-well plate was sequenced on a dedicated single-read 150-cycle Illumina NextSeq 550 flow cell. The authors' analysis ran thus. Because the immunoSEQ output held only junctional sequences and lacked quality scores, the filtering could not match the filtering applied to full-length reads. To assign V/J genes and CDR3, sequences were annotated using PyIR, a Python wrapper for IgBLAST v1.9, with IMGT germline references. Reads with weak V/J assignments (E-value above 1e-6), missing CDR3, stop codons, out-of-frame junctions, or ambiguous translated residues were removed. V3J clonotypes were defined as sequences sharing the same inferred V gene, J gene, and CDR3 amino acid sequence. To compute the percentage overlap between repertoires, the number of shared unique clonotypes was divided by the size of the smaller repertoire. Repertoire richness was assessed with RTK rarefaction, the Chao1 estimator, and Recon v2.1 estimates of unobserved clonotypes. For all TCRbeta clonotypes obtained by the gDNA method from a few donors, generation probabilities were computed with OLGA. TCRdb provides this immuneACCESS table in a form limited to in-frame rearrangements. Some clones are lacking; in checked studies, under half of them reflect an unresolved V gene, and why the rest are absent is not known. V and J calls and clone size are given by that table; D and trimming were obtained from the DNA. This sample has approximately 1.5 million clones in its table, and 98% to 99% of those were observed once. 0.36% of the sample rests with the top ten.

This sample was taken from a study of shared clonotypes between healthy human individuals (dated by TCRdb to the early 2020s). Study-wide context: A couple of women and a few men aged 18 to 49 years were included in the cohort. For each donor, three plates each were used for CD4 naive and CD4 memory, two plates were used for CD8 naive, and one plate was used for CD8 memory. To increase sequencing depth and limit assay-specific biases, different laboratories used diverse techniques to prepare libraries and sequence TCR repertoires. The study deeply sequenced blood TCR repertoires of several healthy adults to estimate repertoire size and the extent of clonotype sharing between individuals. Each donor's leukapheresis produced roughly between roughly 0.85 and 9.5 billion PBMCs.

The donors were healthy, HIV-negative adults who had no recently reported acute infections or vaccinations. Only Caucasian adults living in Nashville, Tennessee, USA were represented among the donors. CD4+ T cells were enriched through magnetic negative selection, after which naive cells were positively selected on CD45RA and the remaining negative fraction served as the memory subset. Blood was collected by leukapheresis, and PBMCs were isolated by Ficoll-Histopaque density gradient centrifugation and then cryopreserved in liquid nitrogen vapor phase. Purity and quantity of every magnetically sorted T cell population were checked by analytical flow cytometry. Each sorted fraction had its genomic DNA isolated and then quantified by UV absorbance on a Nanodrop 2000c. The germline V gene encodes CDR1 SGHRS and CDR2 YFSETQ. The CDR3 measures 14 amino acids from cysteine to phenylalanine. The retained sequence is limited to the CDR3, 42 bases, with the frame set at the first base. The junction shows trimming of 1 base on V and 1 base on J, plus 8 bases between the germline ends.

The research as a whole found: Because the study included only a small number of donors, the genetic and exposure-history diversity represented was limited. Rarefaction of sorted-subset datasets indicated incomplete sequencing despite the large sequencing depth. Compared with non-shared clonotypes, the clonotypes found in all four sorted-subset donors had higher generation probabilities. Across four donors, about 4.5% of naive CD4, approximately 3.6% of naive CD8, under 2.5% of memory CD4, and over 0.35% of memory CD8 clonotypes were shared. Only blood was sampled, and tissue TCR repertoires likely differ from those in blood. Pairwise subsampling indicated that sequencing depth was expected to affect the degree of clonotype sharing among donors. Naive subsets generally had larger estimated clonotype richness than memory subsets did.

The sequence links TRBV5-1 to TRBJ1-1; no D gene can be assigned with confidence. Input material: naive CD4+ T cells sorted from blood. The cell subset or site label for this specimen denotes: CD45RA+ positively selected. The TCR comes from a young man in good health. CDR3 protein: CASSLTVENTEAFF. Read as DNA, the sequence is TGCGCCAGCAGCTTGACAGTTGAGAACACTGAAGCTTTCTTT.